These 30 T cell receptor beta chains came from one sample sequenced in a study of early T cells in non-severe SARS-CoV-2 infection. In TCRdb, the 5' RACE reads were re-called with MiXCR into one record per CDR3 protein. The table has 55,000 or so distinct CDR3 sequences, roughly 11% seen once. Sequencing was done on a sample of whole blood. These TCRs come from an adult who was a healthcare worker with PCR-confirmed SARS-CoV-2 infection or an uninfected control (not recorded which).

CDR3 in amino acids: CASSLSTGRNSPLHF. The CDR3 region has the DNA TGTGCCAGCAGTCTTTCGACAGGGCGGAATTCACCCCTCCACTTT. This rearrangement joins TRBV6-5 to TRBJ1-6, with 7 nucleotides matching TRBD1. The CDR3 runs 15 residues. V was clipped by 5 bases and J by 7 bases; unmatched bases: 8. Germline values: CDR1 MNHEY, CDR2 SVGAGI.

This clonotype was detected many times. The rearrangement links TRBV19 to TRBJ2-1; possibly TRBD1 for D (6 bases). V was trimmed by 5 bases and J by 8 bases, leaving 16 bases between them. The length of the CDR3 is 14 residues. Germline V CDR1 and CDR2: LNHDA, SQIVND (reference sequence). CDR3 loop: CASSQGRGVDEQFF. The CDR3 region has the DNA TGTGCCAGTAGTCAGGGCAGGGGCGTGGATGAGCAGTTCTTC.

This clonotype was observed at least ten times. This chain uses TRBV4-2 with TRBJ2-3, with D possibly matching TRBD2 (6 bases). CDR1 is LGHNA and CDR2 is YNFKEQ in the germline V gene. V lost 4 bases and J 6 bases, leaving 14 bases between the germline ends. The CDR3 has 14 amino acids. The CDR3 here is CASSRAGSGDTQYF. CDR3 sequence (DNA): TGTGCCAGCAGCCGCGCGGGGAGTGGCGATACGCAGTATTTT.

V is TRBV4-1 and J is TRBJ1-6, with D possibly TRBD1 on 6 matching bases. The V end lost 1 base, the J end lost 3 bases, and 10 bases lay between the germline ends. The CDR3 has 16 residues. CDR1 is MGHRA, CDR2 YSYEKL, per germline. The CDR3 DNA is TGCGCCAGCAGCCAAGGCGACAGGAACTATAATTCACCCCTCCACTTT. Residues: CASSQGDRNYNSPLHF.

There are many counts of this clonotype. The chain carries TRBV14 and TRBJ2-1, with D maybe TRBD2 (5 bases). Between the trimmed V and J ends, which lost 8 bases and 3 bases, there was a span of 8 bases. This CDR3 is 12 amino acids long. Germline lookup yields CDR1 SGHDN and CDR2 FVKESK. Here the CDR3 reads CASGSNYNEQFF. CDR3 coding DNA: TGTGCCAGCGGGAGCAACTACAATGAGCAGTTCTTC.

The chain combines TRBV5-6 with TRBJ1-5; TRBD1 aligns across 7 bases. Germline values: CDR1 SGHDT, CDR2 YYEEEE. The V and J ends lost 4 bases and 7 bases, in that order; junction bases with no gene match: 8. CDR3 length: 14 residues. The CDR3 DNA reads TGTGCCAGCAGCCCAAACAGGGGAGGCCAGCCCCAGCATTTT. Its protein product is CASSPNRGGQPQHF.

CDR3 protein: CAWRGPGVTEAFF. The CDR3 DNA follows: TGTGCCTGGAGAGGCCCCGGGGTGACTGAAGCTTTCTTT. The chain is built from TRBV30 and TRBJ1-1; no clear D. With 3 bases removed from V and 5 bases from J, the gap between germline ends came to 13 bases. CDR1 and CDR2 from the germline V gene are GTSNPN and SVGIG (reference sequence). This CDR3 contains 13 residues.

This clonotype occurred a few times. The chain combines TRBV2 with TRBJ1-2, with TRBD1 as a possible D gene (6 bases). Trimming removed 6 bases from V and 6 bases from J, with 11 bases in between. This CDR3 has 12 amino acids. Germline CDR1 reads SNHLY; CDR2 reads FYNNEI. CDR3: CASRSWGHGYTF. CDR3 DNA sequence: TGTGCCAGCAGGAGCTGGGGGCATGGCTACACCTTC. Drawing the rest from reference TRBV2 and TRBJ1-2, the complete variable domain is EPEVTQTPSHQVTQMGQEVILRCVPISNHLYFYWYRQILGQKVEFLVSFYNNEISEKSEIFDDQFSVERPDGSNFTLKIRSTKLEDSAMYFCASRSWGHGYTFGSGTRLTVV.

The chain uses TRBV29-1 and TRBJ1-1; the D gene is possibly TRBD1 (5 bases). V was pared by 7 bases and J by 11 bases, with 8 bases between. Germline V gene data show CDR1 as SQVTM and CDR2 as ANQGSEA. The length of the CDR3 is 8 residues. The CDR3 nucleotides read TGCAGCGACCGGGGGGCTTTCTTT. It yields the protein CSDRGAFF. The full variable domain, with the rest looked up from reference TRBV29-1 and TRBJ1-1, is SAVISQKPSRDICQRGTSLTIQCQVDSQVTMMFWYRQQPGQSLTLIATANQGSEATYESGFVIDKFPISRPNLTFSTLTVSNMSPEDSSIYLCSDRGAFFGQGTRLTVV.

This clonotype has just a few counts. The chain combines TRBV18 with TRBJ2-7; D uncertain. Germline lookup yields CDR1 KGHSH and CDR2 LQKENI. V shed 6 bases and J shed 1 base, with 13 bases lying between them. CDR3 length equals 14 residues. The DNA of the CDR3 is TGTGCCAGCTCCGGCCAAAAGCTGTCCTACGAGCAGTACTTC. Translating gives CASSGQKLSYEQYF.

V usage is TRBV5-1 and J usage is TRBJ1-5, with D unresolved. The CDR3 sequence is 13 residues long. Trimming took off 2 bases at V and 5 bases at J, with 8 bases between the two ends. Germline V CDR1 and CDR2: SGHRS, YFSETQ. The CDR3: CASSLSADQPQHF. As DNA, the CDR3 is TGCGCCAGCAGCTTATCAGCGGATCAGCCCCAGCATTTT.

This clonotype has a single count. V gene TRBV15 combines with J gene TRBJ2-7; D might be TRBD1 (6 bases). The ends were cut back, 5 bases at V and 2 bases at J, with 7 bases in the middle. Germline values: CDR1 LNHNV, CDR2 YYDKDF (reference sequence). This CDR3 is 12 amino acids long. In DNA, the CDR3 is TGTGCCACCAGCCCAGGGGCCTACGAGCAGTACTTC. Protein: CATSPGAYEQYF. Using reference TRBV15 and TRBJ2-7 for the parts outside the CDR3, the full variable domain is DAMVIQNPRYQVTQFGKPVTLSCSQTLNHNVMYWYQQKSSQAPKLLFHYYDKDFNNEADTPDNFQSRRPNTSFCFLDIRSPGLGDTAMYLCATSPGAYEQYFGPGTRLTVT.

This clonotype was seen only a few times. The chain links TRBV6-6 to TRBJ2-2; tentative D call: TRBD1 (5 bases). Trimming stripped 4 bases from V and 5 bases from J, with 11 bases between. Per the germline V gene, CDR1 is MNHNY and CDR2 is SVGAGI (reference sequence). The CDR3 is 14 amino acids. The CDR3 DNA reads as TGTGCCAGCAGTTTCACAGGAAGGACCGGGGAGCTGTTTTTT. Amino acids: CASSFTGRTGELFF.

This sequence joins TRBV28 and TRBJ1-2, with D tentatively TRBD1 (6 bases). V lost 1 base, J lost 2 bases, and 11 bases lay in between. Germline loops: CDR1 MDHEN, CDR2 SYDVKM. This CDR3 is 15 amino acids long. The CDR3 reads CASSLFFRGNYGYTF. The CDR3 bases are TGTGCCAGCAGTTTATTTTTCAGGGGCAACTATGGCTACACCTTC.

This clonotype was recorded many times. This chain links TRBV11-2 with TRBJ2-5; TRBD2 aligns across 10 bases. Losses at the gene ends were 7 bases for V and 5 bases for J; bases not matched to a gene: 7. This CDR3 has 14 amino acids. Germline V lookup: CDR1 SGHAT, CDR2 FQNNGV. The CDR3: CASTQGLAFETQYF. DNA of the CDR3: TGTGCCAGCACCCAGGGACTAGCGTTCGAGACCCAGTACTTC.

This clonotype came up a few times. The chain employs TRBV5-8 and TRBJ2-5; D might be TRBD1 or TRBD2, each matching 6 bases. V lost 3 bases, J lost 5 bases, and 11 bases lay in between. Per germline, CDR1 SGHTS and CDR2 YDEGEE. The CDR3 contains 13 residues. As DNA, the CDR3 is TGTGCCAGCAGCTGGGGGGCGCCGGAGACCCAGTACTTC. This gives the protein CASSWGAPETQYF.

The chain recombines TRBV10-2 with TRBJ1-1, with D perhaps TRBD1 (5 bases). Germline values: CDR1 WSHSY, CDR2 SAAADI. The CDR3 covers 14 residues. Between the trimmed V and J ends, which lost 0 bases and 3 bases, there was a span of 8 bases. The CDR3 sequence: CASSESTVYTEAFF. For the CDR3, the DNA is TGCGCCAGCAGTGAGTCGACAGTCTACACTGAAGCTTTCTTT.

The chain employs TRBV19 and TRBJ2-1, with 10 bases identical to TRBD1. V was clipped by 4 bases and J by 4 bases; unmatched bases: 4. This CDR3 is built from 15 residues. Germline CDR1 reads LNHDA; CDR2 reads SQIVND (reference sequence). DNA of the CDR3: TGTGCCAGTAGTACTCGGACAGGGGGTTACAATGAGCAGTTCTTC. It yields the protein CASSTRTGGYNEQFF.

The J gene is TRBJ1-1, the V gene TRBV2; D not certain. Germline V gene lookup returns CDR1 SNHLY and CDR2 FYNNEI. The CDR3 length is 16 residues. The ends were cut back, 7 bases at V and 1 base at J, with 19 bases in the middle. The CDR3 DNA follows: TGTGCCAGCATTTTCGACTGGGCACCATCGAACACTGAAGCTTTCTTT. This codes for CASIFDWAPSNTEAFF.

This clonotype has a handful of counts. The chain employs TRBV29-1 and TRBJ2-1; D gene ambiguous. CDR3 length: 10 amino acids. V gave up 4 bases and J gave up 14 bases, with 12 bases separating them. The V gene's germline CDR1 is SQVTM and CDR2 ANQGSEA. Here the CDR3 DNA reads TGCAGCGTTGGCTTTATCGAGGAGTTCTTC. Its translation: CSVGFIEEFF.

The chain recombines TRBV9 with TRBJ1-1; no reliable D call. The CDR3 spans 14 residues. Trimming removed 0 bases at V and 1 base at J, with 7 bases between. CDR1 is SGDLS, CDR2 YYNGEE, per germline. DNA of the CDR3: TGTGCCAGCAGCGTAGGGTCCGAGAACACTGAAGCTTTCTTT. Encoded protein: CASSVGSENTEAFF.

This clonotype showed up just a few times. The chain couples TRBV28 to TRBJ1-1; no definite D call. The CDR3 is 11 amino acids. CDR1 and CDR2 (germline): MDHEN, SYDVKM. V was pared by 7 bases and J by 5 bases, with 8 bases between. The CDR3 nucleotides read TGTGCCAGCACCTATTGGACTGAAGCTTTCTTT. It specifies CASTYWTEAFF.

There are many counts of this clonotype. This sequence joins TRBV27 and TRBJ1-1; 10 positions match TRBD1. Losses at the gene ends were 6 bases for V and 8 bases for J; bases not matched to a gene: 6. Germline lookup yields CDR1 MNHEY and CDR2 SMNVEV (reference sequence). The CDR3 spans 13 residues. CDR3 bases: TGTGCCAGCAGCAAAAGGGACAGGGGAGAAGCTTTCTTT. As protein: CASSKRDRGEAFF.

This clonotype was counted many times. The V and J genes are TRBV14 and TRBJ2-2; D perhaps matches TRBD2 (5 bases). CDR1 and CDR2 from the germline V gene are SGHDN and FVKESK. The V end was cut by 8 bases, the J end by 4 bases, with 14 bases between. The CDR3 runs 14 residues. This chain's CDR3 is CASRRLAATGELFF. Written as DNA, the CDR3 is TGTGCCAGCCGGAGGCTAGCAGCCACCGGGGAGCTGTTTTTT.

The chain uses TRBV5-1 and TRBJ2-7; 8 nucleotides match TRBD1. Losses at the gene ends were 4 bases for V and 2 bases for J; bases not matched to a gene: 5. Germline V gene data show CDR1 as SGHRS and CDR2 as YFSETQ. The CDR3 totals 14 residues. This CDR3 reads CASSHGQGAYEQYF. The CDR3, as DNA: TGCGCCAGCAGCCATGGACAGGGCGCCTACGAGCAGTACTTC.

This clonotype was observed many times. The chain links TRBV20-1 to TRBJ2-7, with 8 bases that match TRBD2. Germline CDR1 and CDR2: DFQATT and SNEGSKA (reference sequence). The CDR3 totals 14 residues. V trimming: 6 bases; J trimming: 4 bases; junction bases outside the gene matches: 11. In nucleotides, the CDR3 is TGCAGTGCCACCCCGGGAGGGACGGTTTACGAGCAGTACTTC. Protein product: CSATPGGTVYEQYF.

This clonotype was seen a handful of times. The chain employs TRBV3-1 and TRBJ1-2; the D gene is possibly TRBD1 (6 bases). V dropped 5 bases and J dropped 3 bases, with 16 bases sitting between them. The CDR3 is 15 amino acids. Germline assignment: CDR1 LGHDT and CDR2 YNNKEL (reference sequence). The CDR3 sequence: CASSNRQDTDYGYTF. In nucleotides, the CDR3 is TGTGCCAGCAGCAACCGACAGGACACGGACTATGGCTACACCTTC.

This clonotype was counted a single time. This chain joins TRBV27 and TRBJ2-2, with 9 bases that match TRBD1. CDR3 size: 14 residues. V dropped 7 bases and J dropped 4; count of bases not matched to a gene: 4. CDR1 MNHEY and CDR2 SMNVEV come from the germline V gene (reference sequence). The CDR3 region has the DNA TGTGCCAGCACTACGACAGGGGGCACCGGGGAGCTGTTTTTT. Protein product: CASTTTGGTGELFF.

This clonotype was detected ten times or more. J is TRBJ1-1 and V is TRBV11-2, with D unclear. CDR1 SGHAT and CDR2 FQNNGV come from the germline V gene. Trimming removed 4 bases from V and 1 base from J, with 10 bases in between. The CDR3 is 14 amino acids. CDR3 DNA: TGTGCCAGCAGCTATAGAGGACGGAACACTGAAGCTTTCTTT. Translating it yields CASSYRGRNTEAFF.

There are many counts of this clonotype. DNA for the CDR3: TGTGCCAGCAGTACTTACCAGGGGGCGCCGGCAGATACGCAGTATTTT. This codes for CASSTYQGAPADTQYF. The chain joins TRBV7-2 to TRBJ2-3, with 8 bases matching TRBD1. This CDR3 comprises 16 residues. After removal of 6 bases from V and 4 bases from J, the junction contained 12 bases not matched to a gene. Germline loops: CDR1 SGHTA, CDR2 FQGNSA.